This T cell receptor (beta chain) was identified in a study of blood T cell repertoires in COVID-19. Study information: T cells, B-cell-depleted T cells, or PBMCs supplied cDNA or gDNA.

The CDR3 has 13 amino acids. The germline CDR1 and CDR2 sequences are MGHRA and YSYEKL. V lost 4 bases and J lost 8, with 14 bases in between. Assignments of participants to cohorts depended upon their own reported clinical history. Original analysis: The assay estimated nucleated cells by amplifying reference gene primers. Here immunoSEQ multiplex PCR was the method, and the copy in TCRdb shows in-frame clones only, minus some. V, J and clone size were drawn from that table, and D and trimming were deduced from the DNA. This sample has nearly 400,000 clones, with roughly 90% found just once. The chain employs TRBV4-1 and TRBJ1-2; TRBD1 is a possible D gene (6 bases). Sequencing used PBMCs or T cells enriched from blood (not recorded which). The clonotype was recovered from a woman aged 30 to 39 who had recovered from COVID-19. The DNA for the CDR3 is TGCGCCAGCAGCCTCCGGGGGGGCCGAGGCTACACCTTC. Its translation: CASSLRGGRGYTF.